The rows below give T cell receptor beta chains drawn from one sample of a study of preoperative IRX-2 immunotherapy in early breast cancer. The data were produced by immunoSEQ multiplex PCR, yet TCRdb's version contains in-frame clones alone and is incomplete. The sample includes about 23,000 clones, roughly 95% seen only once; the top ten take roughly 16%. The sample was tumor tissue, taken after IRX-2 immunotherapy. These receptors came from a human donor with breast cancer. CDR3s include the opening cysteine and the closing phenylalanine or tryptophan. A D gene is named only where the DNA matches it firmly. The listing skips clone size in some rows; elsewhere it reads once, few, many or a size class.

d_gene: TRBD2; j_gene: TRBJ2-3; abundance: -; v_gene: TRBV11-2; CDR3nt: TGTGCCAGCAGCTTATCTCGCTTTAAACTAGCGGCTAGCACAGATACGCAGTATTTT; CDR3aa: CASSLSRFKLAASTDTQYF
d_gene: -; j_gene: TRBJ2-7; abundance: -; v_gene: TRBV5-1; CDR3nt: TGCGCCAGCAGCTTTATAGGCCGCTCCTACGAGCAGTACTTC; CDR3aa: CASSFIGRSYEQYF
d_gene: -; j_gene: TRBJ1-1; abundance: -; v_gene: TRBV18; CDR3nt: TGTGCCAGCTCGCGAGGGGGAGTAGCTGAAGCTTTCTTT; CDR3aa: CASSRGGVAEAFF
d_gene: -; j_gene: TRBJ1-2; abundance: -; v_gene: TRBV7-9; CDR3nt: TGTGCCAGCAGCTTAGACGGGGCTAACTATGGCTACACCTTC; CDR3aa: CASSLDGANYGYTF
d_gene: -; j_gene: TRBJ2-6; abundance: once; v_gene: TRBV6-5; CDR3nt: TGTGCCAGCAGTTACTCAGGGGCTGGGGCCAACGTCCTGACTTTC; CDR3aa: CASSYSGAGANVLTF
d_gene: -; j_gene: TRBJ1-2; abundance: once; v_gene: TRBV4-1; CDR3nt: TGCGCCAGCAGCCAAGGGCGGGCCAGGCGTAACTATGGCTACACCTTC; CDR3aa: CASSQGRARRNYGYTF
d_gene: -; j_gene: TRBJ1-2; abundance: -; v_gene: TRBV7-9; CDR3nt: TGTGCCAGCAGCTTAGACGCCGCGGGGTTTGCCTATGGCTACACCTTC; CDR3aa: CASSLDAAGFAYGYTF
d_gene: -; j_gene: TRBJ2-7; abundance: -; v_gene: TRBV6-5; CDR3nt: TGTGCCAGCAGTCGGGGACCCGCTTCTCGGGAGCAGTACTTC; CDR3aa: CASSRGPASREQYF
d_gene: -; j_gene: TRBJ2-2; abundance: -; v_gene: TRBV5-1; CDR3nt: TGCGCCAGCAGCGGCAGGGGGAACACCGGGGAGCTGTTTTTT; CDR3aa: CASSGRGNTGELFF
d_gene: -; j_gene: TRBJ2-6; abundance: -; v_gene: TRBV28; CDR3nt: TGTGCCAGCAGTTTAAATGTGGGGTTAGCTGGGGCCAACGTCCTGACTTTC; CDR3aa: CASSLNVGLAGANVLTF
d_gene: TRBD1; j_gene: TRBJ1-3; abundance: -; v_gene: TRBV7-9; CDR3nt: TGTGCCAGGGGGGACAGCTCTGGAAACACCATATATTTT; CDR3aa: CARGDSSGNTIYF
d_gene: -; j_gene: TRBJ2-3; abundance: -; v_gene: TRBV27; CDR3nt: TGTGCCAGCAGTTCAATGGGGCGGGCTAGCACAGATACGCAGTATTTT; CDR3aa: CASSSMGRASTDTQYF
d_gene: TRBD1; j_gene: TRBJ2-6; abundance: -; v_gene: TRBV19; CDR3nt: TGTGCCAGTAGTATTGGACAGGGGTCTCCGGGGGCCAACGTCCTGACTTTC; CDR3aa: CASSIGQGSPGANVLTF
d_gene: -; j_gene: TRBJ1-2; abundance: -; v_gene: TRBV7-3; CDR3nt: TGTGCCAGCAGCTCCGGACCGAACTATGGCTACACCTTC; CDR3aa: CASSSGPNYGYTF
d_gene: TRBD1; j_gene: TRBJ2-7; abundance: -; v_gene: TRBV27; CDR3nt: TGTGCCAGCAGTCCGGGACAGACCTACGAGCAGTACTTC; CDR3aa: CASSPGQTYEQYF
d_gene: TRBD2; j_gene: TRBJ2-5; abundance: -; v_gene: TRBV5-1; CDR3nt: TGCGCCAGCAGCTTGGGGGGGGGAGAGACCCAGTACTTC; CDR3aa: CASSLGGGETQYF
d_gene: TRBD1; j_gene: TRBJ1-3; abundance: once; v_gene: TRBV29-1; CDR3nt: TGCAGCGTTGGGGGGACAGGGGGCGAAGAGAGGGGAAACACCATATATTTT; CDR3aa: CSVGGTGGEERGNTIYF
d_gene: TRBD1; j_gene: TRBJ1-2; abundance: -; v_gene: TRBV4-1; CDR3nt: TGCGCCAGCAGCCAAGTTCTCGGACAGGGTGGATATGGCTACACCTTC; CDR3aa: CASSQVLGQGGYGYTF
d_gene: -; j_gene: TRBJ2-3; abundance: -; v_gene: TRBV5-1; CDR3nt: TGCGCCAGCACGGGACTGGGAGCGAGGGAGGATACGCAGTATTTT; CDR3aa: CASTGLGAREDTQYF
d_gene: -; j_gene: TRBJ2-5; abundance: -; v_gene: TRBV28; CDR3nt: TGTGCCAGCAGTTTTGGCGTACAACAAGAGACCCAGTACTTC; CDR3aa: CASSFGVQQETQYF
d_gene: -; j_gene: TRBJ2-3; abundance: -; v_gene: TRBV9; CDR3nt: TGTGCCAGCAGCGACCCTCGGGACCTCACAGATACGCAGTATTTT; CDR3aa: CASSDPRDLTDTQYF
d_gene: TRBD1; j_gene: TRBJ1-5; abundance: -; v_gene: TRBV19; CDR3nt: TGTGCCTGCCAGGGGGCAGACAATCAGCCCCAGCATTTT; CDR3aa: CACQGADNQPQHF